These 30 T cell receptor beta chains were sequenced from one sample in a study of cytomegalovirus exposure and HLA in healthy donors. The PCR made use of 60 Vbeta and 13 Jbeta primers. Sequencing was performed with immunoSEQ multiplex PCR; in TCRdb, only in-frame clones are kept and a portion is missing. Among some 85,000 clones listed, about four fifths were seen once. Sequenced input: PBMCs. The receptor set was obtained from a young man in good health and CMV-seropositive.

V and J are TRBV9 and TRBJ1-1; TRBD1 agrees at 7 bases. Germline CDR1 and CDR2: SGDLS and YYNGEE. V lost 0 bases, J lost 10 bases, and 9 bases stayed unmatched. This CDR3 has 14 residues. The CDR3 spells CASSVGGTDAGAFF. In nucleotides, the CDR3 is TGTGCCAGCAGCGTAGGAGGGACAGATGCTGGAGCTTTCTTT.

This chain links TRBV28 with TRBJ1-4; 7 nucleotides match TRBD1. The CDR3 is 15 amino acids. The V gene's germline CDR1 is MDHEN and CDR2 SYDVKM. The V and J ends lost 6 bases and 6 bases, in that order; junction bases with no gene match: 10. DNA for the CDR3: TGTGCCAGCAGCTCCCTCGGGACAGTGGATGAAAAACTGTTTTTT. It specifies CASSSLGTVDEKLFF.

The chain links TRBV7-8 to TRBJ1-3; D is unclear. The V end was cut by 3 bases, the J end by 3 bases, with 9 bases between. Germline CDR1 is SGHVS and CDR2 is FQNEAQ. The CDR3 loop spans 14 amino acids. The CDR3 protein is CASSFSADGNTIYF. The CDR3 DNA follows: TGTGCCAGCAGCTTCAGCGCTGATGGAAACACCATATATTTT. The full variable domain, completed using reference TRBV7-8 and TRBJ1-3, is GAGVSQSPRYKVAKRGQDVALRCDPISGHVSLFWYQQALGQGPEFLTYFQNEAQLDKSGLPSDRFFAERPEGSVSTLKIQRTQQEDSAVYLCASSFSADGNTIYFGEGSWLTVV.

The chain links TRBV7-2 to TRBJ1-1, with D possibly TRBD1 on 6 matching bases. The germline V and J ends were trimmed by 5 bases and 4 bases, with 11 bases remaining between them. Germline assignment: CDR1 SGHTA and CDR2 FQGNSA. The CDR3 loop spans 13 amino acids. CDR3 sequence reads: CASSGTYITEAFF. Here the CDR3 DNA reads TGTGCCAGCAGCGGGACATACATCACTGAAGCTTTCTTT. The full variable domain, with the rest looked up from reference TRBV7-2 and TRBJ1-1, is GAGVSQSPSNKVTEKGKDVELRCDPISGHTALYWYRQSLGQGLEFLIYFQGNSAPDKSGLPSDRFSAERTGGSVSTLTIQRTQQEDSAVYLCASSGTYITEAFFGQGTRLTVV.

This chain connects TRBV10-3 to TRBJ2-7; 9 nucleotides line up with TRBD2. The junction had 9 bases not matched to a gene; V was cut back by 6 bases and J by 0 bases. The length of the CDR3 is 16 residues. The germline V gene has CDR1 ENHRY and CDR2 SYGVKD. The CDR3 DNA reads TGTGCCATCAGAGGAGCGGGAGGATCGAGCTCCTACGAGCAGTACTTC. It codes for CAIRGAGGSSSYEQYF.

This clone was seen a handful of times. The chain couples TRBV4-2 to TRBJ2-2; 13 nucleotides line up with TRBD2. The CDR3 is made up of 17 amino acids. Losses at the gene ends were 7 bases for V and 5 bases for J; bases not matched to a gene: 10. CDR1 is LGHNA, CDR2 YNFKEQ, per germline. The CDR3 reads CASKVPTSGRGTGELFF. CDR3 coding DNA: TGTGCCAGCAAAGTACCTACTAGCGGGAGGGGGACCGGGGAGCTGTTTTTT.

This clone has a single count. The V gene is TRBV28, the J gene TRBJ1-2; D is undetermined. The CDR3 sequence is 14 residues long. Germline assignment: CDR1 MDHEN and CDR2 SYDVKM. Trimming shortened V by 6 bases and J by 3 bases, and 14 bases separated the two germline ends. In DNA form, the CDR3 reads TGTGCCAGCAGGTGGATGAGGATGGACTATGGCTACACCTTC. Protein: CASRWMRMDYGYTF.

Only a few counts were recorded for this clone. The chain couples TRBV2 to TRBJ2-7; 12 nucleotides match TRBD2. The CDR3 runs to 14 residues. CDR1 is SNHLY and CDR2 is FYNNEI in the germline V gene. Trimming removed 4 bases from V and 5 bases from J; junction bases left unmatched: 3. The CDR3 loop reads CASSGLAGEHEQYF. The CDR3 region has the DNA TGTGCCAGCAGTGGACTAGCGGGAGAGCACGAGCAGTACTTC.

This chain connects TRBV4-2 to TRBJ2-3; D is uncertain. Germline CDR1 is LGHNA and CDR2 is YNFKEQ. V was trimmed by 0 bases and J by 2 bases, leaving 3 bases between them. The CDR3 has 13 amino acids. CDR3 sequence reads: CASSQDSTDTQYF. In nucleotides, the CDR3 is TGTGCCAGCAGCCAAGACTCCACAGATACGCAGTATTTT.

The CDR3 spells CASSVETGAGELFF. The CDR3 DNA is TGTGCCAGCAGCGTAGAAACGGGGGCCGGGGAGCTGTTTTTT. The chain combines TRBV9 with TRBJ2-2, with a tentative D call TRBD2 (6 bases). The CDR3 has 14 residues. CDR1 and CDR2 (germline): SGDLS, YYNGEE. The ends were cut back, 0 bases at V and 6 bases at J, with 9 bases in the middle.

This CDR3 is CASGGEQGVAQPQHF. The CDR3 DNA follows: TGTGCCAGCGGGGGGGAACAGGGGGTTGCCCAGCCCCAGCATTTT. The chain recombines TRBV2 with TRBJ1-5; 8 bases are shared with TRBD1. This CDR3 is 15 amino acids long. Germline V gives CDR1 SNHLY, CDR2 FYNNEI. Germline trimming cut 8 bases from V and 7 bases from J; bases unmatched to any gene: 13.

This clone was seen more than once but under ten times. The CDR3 spells CASRTSGQETQYF. DNA for the CDR3: TGCGCCAGCAGGACTAGCGGGCAAGAGACCCAGTACTTC. The genes are TRBV10-2 and TRBJ2-5; 10 bases line up with TRBD2. Germline loops: CDR1 WSHSY, CDR2 SAAADI. This CDR3 spans 13 amino acids. Losses at the gene ends were 6 bases for V and 2 bases for J; bases not matched to a gene: 0.

V usage is TRBV29-1 and J usage is TRBJ2-5; 13 bases are shared with TRBD2. CDR3 size: 16 residues. V dropped 4 bases and J dropped 5; count of bases not matched to a gene: 10. Germline CDR1 SQVTM, CDR2 ANQGSEA. CDR3 amino acids: CSVVILAGGVGETQYF. The CDR3 DNA reads as TGCAGCGTTGTCATACTAGCGGGAGGGGTGGGGGAGACCCAGTACTTC.

This clone has only one observation. The chain joins TRBV29-1 to TRBJ2-3; 11 nucleotides match TRBD2. The ends lost 3 bases at V and 5 bases at J; junction bases unmatched: 13. The germline CDR1 and CDR2 sequences are SQVTM and ANQGSEA. The CDR3 loop spans 17 amino acids. The CDR3 here is CSVEKNLAGGRGDTQYF. The CDR3 nucleotides are TGCAGCGTTGAGAAGAATCTAGCGGGAGGTAGGGGAGATACGCAGTATTTT.

Here the CDR3 reads CASRGGNEAFF. CDR3 coding DNA: TGTGCCAGCAGAGGGGGCAATGAAGCTTTCTTT. V usage is TRBV2 and J usage is TRBJ1-1; the match to TRBD1 covers 7 bases. Germline V gene lookup returns CDR1 SNHLY and CDR2 FYNNEI. The CDR3 covers 11 residues. V lost 6 bases, J lost 7 bases, and 2 bases stayed unmatched.

The chain has TRBV11-2 and TRBJ2-7, with a tentative D call TRBD2 (5 bases). This CDR3 has 15 residues. V lost 3 bases and J 1 base, leaving 13 bases between the germline ends. In germline, CDR1 is SGHAT, CDR2 FQNNGV. The CDR3 sequence: CASSFSSLGSYEQYF. CDR3 DNA: TGTGCCAGCAGCTTTTCTAGCCTTGGGTCCTACGAGCAGTACTTC.

J is TRBJ2-7 and V is TRBV29-1; a weak D match, TRBD2 (6 bases). V shed 8 bases and J shed 3 bases, with 14 bases lying between them. The CDR3 is 12 residues long. From germline, CDR1 is SQVTM and CDR2 ANQGSEA. The CDR3: CSSRTGDYEQYF. In DNA form, the CDR3 reads TGCAGCTCCCGGACGGGGGACTACGAGCAGTACTTC.

The chain is built from TRBV6-1 and TRBJ1-1; 10 bases match TRBD1. CDR1 and CDR2 from the germline V gene are MNHNS and SASEGT. The V segment lost 6 bases and the J segment 7 bases; nucleotides outside the gene matches: 5. The CDR3 loop spans 13 amino acids. The CDR3 region has the DNA TGTGCCAGCAGATGGGACAGGGGATATGAAGCTTTCTTT. It encodes CASRWDRGYEAFF.

The chain combines TRBV5-1 with TRBJ1-2; D not certain. Trimming removed 0 bases from V and 4 bases from J, with 10 bases in between. From germline, CDR1 is SGHRS and CDR2 YFSETQ. This CDR3 is 14 amino acids long. The CDR3 DNA reads as TGCGCCAGCAGCTTGGATCCGGGGTTCTATGGCTACACCTTC. This codes for CASSLDPGFYGYTF.

V and J are TRBV5-1 and TRBJ2-1; tentatively, D is TRBD1 (7 bases). This CDR3 spans 15 amino acids. CDR1 and CDR2 (germline): SGHRS, YFSETQ. With 5 bases removed from V and 8 bases from J, the gap between germline ends came to 20 bases. The CDR3 reads CASSGSGDSVHEQFF. CDR3 coding DNA: TGCGCCAGCAGTGGGTCGGGGGACAGCGTTCATGAGCAGTTCTTC.

The chain is built from TRBV29-1 and TRBJ2-7, with 8 bases matching TRBD2. Germline V gene lookup returns CDR1 SQVTM and CDR2 ANQGSEA. J was trimmed by 2 bases and V by 6 bases; bases with no gene match: 6. The CDR3 runs 13 residues. Written as DNA, the CDR3 is TGCAGCGTAACCGGGACTAGGACCTACGAGCAGTACTTC. It codes for CSVTGTRTYEQYF.

This clone showed up just a few times. This chain joins TRBV10-3 and TRBJ1-1; the match to TRBD1 covers 9 bases. Trimming cost V 6 bases and J 3 bases; bases outside gene matches: 8. Germline CDR1 ENHRY, CDR2 SYGVKD. The CDR3 extends over 15 amino acids. CDR3 region: CAISDDRDRDTEAFF. CDR3 coding DNA: TGTGCCATCAGCGATGACCGGGACAGGGACACTGAAGCTTTCTTT.

This chain links TRBV29-1 with TRBJ2-7; 8 positions match TRBD1. CDR1 is SQVTM, CDR2 ANQGSEA, per germline. The trim removed 2 bases at V and 7 bases at J, leaving 10 bases unmatched. The CDR3 is 14 residues long. The CDR3 loop is CSVENRTGSNEQYF. CDR3 bases: TGCAGCGTTGAAAATAGGACAGGGAGTAATGAGCAGTACTTC.

This chain joins TRBV28 and TRBJ2-2, with D maybe TRBD1 (5 bases). The CDR3 covers 13 residues. Trimming took off 4 bases at V and 6 bases at J, with 9 bases between the two ends. Per the germline V gene, CDR1 is MDHEN and CDR2 is SYDVKM. The CDR3 reads CASSSGLPGELFF. In DNA form, the CDR3 reads TGTGCCAGCAGTTCAGGGTTACCCGGGGAGCTGTTTTTT.

The chain is built from TRBV10-1 and TRBJ2-5, with a weak D call TRBD1 (6 bases). Germline values: CDR1 WNHNN, CDR2 SYGVQD (reference sequence). V was pared by 6 bases and J by 4 bases, with 15 bases between. This CDR3 region has 14 residues. The CDR3 nucleotides read TGCGCCAGCAGCTTGACGGCCAGGGGAGAGACCCAGTACTTC. Amino acids: CASSLTARGETQYF.

This clone appeared a single time. J is TRBJ1-2 and V is TRBV6-1, with 7 bases fitting TRBD1. This CDR3 spans 13 amino acids. Looked up from germline, CDR1 is MNHNS and CDR2 is SASEGT. V shed 5 bases, J shed 5 bases, and the junction held 5 bases outside the gene matches. The CDR3 spells CASSPGQWYGYTF. In DNA form, the CDR3 reads TGTGCCAGCAGTCCGGGACAGTGGTATGGCTACACCTTC.

The chain links TRBV28 to TRBJ1-5; no reliable D call. CDR3 length: 14 residues. The ends were cut back, 5 bases at V and 1 base at J, with 9 bases in the middle. Germline assignment: CDR1 MDHEN and CDR2 SYDVKM. CDR3 amino acids: CASSRTTSNQPQHF. Here the CDR3 DNA reads TGTGCCAGCAGTCGTACTACGAGCAATCAGCCCCAGCATTTT.

This chain connects TRBV7-9 to TRBJ1-4; tentatively, D is TRBD1 (5 bases). CDR3 length: 12 amino acids. The germline V gene has CDR1 SEHNR and CDR2 FQNEAQ (reference sequence). V lost 5 bases and J 12 bases, leaving 13 bases between the germline ends. The CDR3 sequence is CASSRVPGELFF. Written as DNA, the CDR3 is TGTGCCAGCAGCCGCGTTCCGGGGGAACTGTTTTTT.

V usage is TRBV5-1 and J usage is TRBJ2-4; 9 bases fit TRBD1. Germline-derived CDR1 and CDR2 are SGHRS and YFSETQ. The V gene end was trimmed by 0 bases and the J gene end by 6 bases; junction bases not matched to a gene: 4. CDR3 length: 15 residues. CDR3 region: CASSLGRQGGNIQYF. The CDR3 region has the DNA TGCGCCAGCAGCTTGGGACGACAGGGGGGAAACATTCAGTACTTC.

The V call is TRBV11-2, the J call TRBJ1-1; 10 bases align to TRBD1. Trimming removed 3 bases from V and 5 bases from J; junction bases left unmatched: 9. The CDR3 contains 16 residues. Germline CDR1 and CDR2: SGHAT and FQNNGV. CDR3 in DNA: TGTGCCAGCAGCTTGTCCCGGGACAGGGGATGGACTGAAGCTTTCTTT. Its protein product is CASSLSRDRGWTEAFF.